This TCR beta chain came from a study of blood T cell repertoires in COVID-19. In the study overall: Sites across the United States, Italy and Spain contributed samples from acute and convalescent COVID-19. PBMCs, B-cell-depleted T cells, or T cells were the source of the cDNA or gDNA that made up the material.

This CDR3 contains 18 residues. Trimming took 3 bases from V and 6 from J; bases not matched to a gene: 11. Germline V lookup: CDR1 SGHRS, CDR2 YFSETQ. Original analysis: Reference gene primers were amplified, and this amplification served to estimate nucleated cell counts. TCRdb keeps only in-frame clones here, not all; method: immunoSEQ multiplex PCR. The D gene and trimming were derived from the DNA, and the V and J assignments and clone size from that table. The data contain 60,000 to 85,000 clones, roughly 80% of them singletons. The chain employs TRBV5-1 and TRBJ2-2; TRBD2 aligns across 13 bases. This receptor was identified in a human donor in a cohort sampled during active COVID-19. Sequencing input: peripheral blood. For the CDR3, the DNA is TGCGCCAGCAGCTCAGGACTAGCGGGAGCCCCTCGAGCCGGGGAGCTGTTTTTT. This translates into CASSSGLAGAPRAGELFF.